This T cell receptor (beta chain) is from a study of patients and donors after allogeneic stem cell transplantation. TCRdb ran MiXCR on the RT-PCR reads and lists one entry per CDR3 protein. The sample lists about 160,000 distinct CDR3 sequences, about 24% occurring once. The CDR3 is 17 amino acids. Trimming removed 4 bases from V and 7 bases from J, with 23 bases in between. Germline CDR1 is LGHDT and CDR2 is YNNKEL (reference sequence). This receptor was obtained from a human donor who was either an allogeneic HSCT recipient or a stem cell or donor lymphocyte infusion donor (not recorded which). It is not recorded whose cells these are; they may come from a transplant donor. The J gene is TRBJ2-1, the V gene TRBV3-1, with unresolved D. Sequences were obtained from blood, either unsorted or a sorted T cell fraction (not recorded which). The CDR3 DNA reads TGTGCCAGCAGCCCCCGCCCCATCAACAGTCTAGGTAATGAGCAGTTCTTC. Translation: CASSPRPINSLGNEQFF.